Each of the 21 T cell receptor beta chains below was sequenced from the same sample in a study of CD8 T cells in ankylosing spondylitis. One entry per CDR3 protein, called by TCRdb with MiXCR from the 5' RACE reads. This sample has around 890,000 distinct CDR3 sequences, with over 9.5% found just once. Study-level findings and limits: What appeared characteristic of ankylosing spondylitis blood was a TCR beta motif of fewer than ten highly homologous variants.

Their antigen targets remain unknown. The sample comprised blood, either unsorted or a sorted T cell fraction (not recorded which). These receptors all come from a male donor with ankylosing spondylitis.

Ten or more counts support this clonotype. The chain links TRBV20-1 to TRBJ2-7; D may be TRBD1 or TRBD2 (5 bases each). The CDR3 loop spans 14 amino acids. CDR1 is DFQATT, CDR2 SNEGSKA, per germline (reference sequence). The V end lost 3 bases, the J end lost 0 bases, and 12 bases lay between the germline ends. The DNA for the CDR3 is TGCAGTGCTAGCGGGACCCACCGCTCCTACGAGCAGTACTTC. It is translated as CSASGTHRSYEQYF.

The V call is TRBV7-9, the J call TRBJ1-3, with D tentatively TRBD1 (5 bases). V was trimmed by 6 bases and J by 0 bases, leaving 9 bases between them. From germline, CDR1 is SEHNR and CDR2 FQNEAQ (reference sequence). The CDR3 consists of 14 residues. CDR3 bases: TGTGCCAGCAGGGGACGGCCCTCTGGAAACACCATATATTTT. Protein sequence: CASRGRPSGNTIYF.

This clonotype turned up a few times. The chain recombines TRBV3-1 with TRBJ2-2; TRBD2 matches 8 bases. CDR1 and CDR2 (germline): LGHDT, YNNKEL (reference sequence). The length of the CDR3 is 14 residues. V lost 10 bases, J lost 7 bases, and 11 bases stayed unmatched. The CDR3 nucleotides read TGTGCCACAAGTTTAGCGGGATCGGACGGGGAGCTGTTTTTT. Protein: CATSLAGSDGELFF.

This clonotype has more than one count but fewer than ten. The rearrangement joins TRBV3-1 to TRBJ2-2; 8 nucleotides line up with TRBD1. V shed 0 bases, J shed 2 bases, and the junction held 14 bases outside the gene matches. Germline-derived CDR1 and CDR2 are LGHDT and YNNKEL (reference sequence). The CDR3 is 20 residues long. Written as DNA, the CDR3 is TGTGCCAGCAGCCAAGACGTGAGAGGCAGGGGGCGTTTAAACACCGGGGAGCTGTTTTTT. As protein: CASSQDVRGRGRLNTGELFF.

This clonotype was detected only a few times. The genes are TRBV24-1 and TRBJ2-1; a weak D match, TRBD1 (5 bases). This CDR3 has 14 residues. The V and J ends lost 6 bases and 3 bases respectively, with 11 bases between them. Germline V gene data show CDR1 as KGHDR and CDR2 as SFDVKD. The chain's CDR3 is CATSRQGYYNEQFF. As DNA, the CDR3 is TGTGCCACCAGTCGGCAGGGCTACTACAATGAGCAGTTCTTC.

There are many counts of this clonotype. The chain links TRBV29-1 to TRBJ2-7; 9 nucleotides agree with TRBD1. CDR1 and CDR2 from the germline V gene are SQVTM and ANQGSEA. V was pared by 4 bases and J by 5 bases, with 18 bases of the junction left unmatched. The CDR3 covers 17 residues. CDR3 DNA: TGCAGCGTTGTCCCCCCGGGACAGGGTTTCCTACCCCACGAGCAGTACTTC. This encodes CSVVPPGQGFLPHEQYF.

This clonotype was seen a few times. This chain uses TRBV7-9 with TRBJ2-5; the match to TRBD1 covers 7 bases. Germline CDR1 SEHNR, CDR2 FQNEAQ (reference sequence). The CDR3 consists of 14 residues. The J segment lost 2 bases and the V segment lost 4 bases, leaving 4 bases of the junction unmatched. The DNA of the CDR3 is TGTGCCAGCAGCTCGACGGGACAGCAAGAGACCCAGTACTTC. Amino acids: CASSSTGQQETQYF.

The chain recombines TRBV28 with TRBJ2-7; D gene ambiguous. Germline V lookup: CDR1 MDHEN, CDR2 SYDVKM. CDR3 length: 13 amino acids. V was clipped by 6 bases and J by 0 bases, with 9 bases between them. The DNA for the CDR3 is TGTGCCAGCAGGGCCAGGCTCTCCTACGAGCAGTACTTC. It encodes CASRARLSYEQYF.

This clonotype was observed a few times. The chain recombines TRBV5-6 with TRBJ2-6, with 9 bases that match TRBD1. Germline-derived CDR1 and CDR2 are SGHDT and YYEEEE. The CDR3 is made up of 16 amino acids. Trimming at V came to 5 bases and at J to 4 bases, leaving 7 bases not matched to a gene. The CDR3 sequence: CASSTTGGRGANVLTF. CDR3 DNA: TGTGCCAGCAGTACCACAGGGGGCCGCGGGGCCAACGTCCTGACTTTC. Based on the CDR3 plus reference TRBV5-6 and TRBJ2-6, the full variable domain is DAGVTQSPTHLIKTRGQQVTLRCSPKSGHDTVSWYQQALGQGPQFIFQYYEEEERQRGNFPDRFSGHQFPNYSSELNVNALLLGDSALYLCASSTTGGRGANVLTFGAGSRLTVL.

The chain is built from TRBV20-1 and TRBJ2-5; TRBD1 might be the D (6 bases). The CDR3 is 13 residues long. Germline V gives CDR1 DFQATT, CDR2 SNEGSKA (reference sequence). V lost 5 bases to trimming and J lost 5 bases, with 15 bases between them. The CDR3 bases are TGCAGTGCTGGAACACAGGGCGCGGAGACCCAGTACTTC. It yields the protein CSAGTQGAETQYF.

The chain recombines TRBV28 with TRBJ1-1; the D is unclear. CDR1 MDHEN and CDR2 SYDVKM come from the germline V gene. The CDR3 has 12 residues. Between the trimmed V and J ends, which lost 4 bases and 4 bases, there was a span of 7 bases. The CDR3 loop is CASSWVFTEAFF. CDR3 coding DNA: TGTGCCAGCAGTTGGGTCTTCACTGAAGCTTTCTTT. The variable domain in full, completed from reference TRBV28 and TRBJ1-1, reads DVKVTQSSRYLVKRTGEKVFLECVQDMDHENMFWYRQDPGLGLRLIYFSYDVKMKEKGDIPEGYSVSREKKERFSLILESASTNQTSMYLCASSWVFTEAFFGQGTRLTVV.

This clonotype was counted between two and nine times. The V call is TRBV9, the J call TRBJ2-5; D call uncertain. The CDR3 runs to 12 residues. With 3 bases removed from V and 5 bases from J, the gap between germline ends came to 8 bases. The germline V gene encodes CDR1 SGDLS and CDR2 YYNGEE. In DNA form, the CDR3 reads TGTGCCAGCAGCGCGGTTCACGAGACCCAGTACTTC. Its translation is CASSAVHETQYF.

The chain links TRBV28 to TRBJ2-2; tentatively, D is TRBD1 (5 bases). Trimming removed 7 bases at V and 1 base at J, with 10 bases between. Per the germline V gene, CDR1 is MDHEN and CDR2 is SYDVKM. This CDR3 has 14 amino acids. CDR3 protein: CASKRTGNTGELFF. The DNA of the CDR3 is TGTGCCAGCAAACGAACAGGGAACACCGGGGAGCTGTTTTTT.

This rearrangement joins TRBV20-1 to TRBJ2-3; D perhaps matches TRBD1 (6 bases). This CDR3 contains 13 residues. The V gene's germline CDR1 is DFQATT and CDR2 SNEGSKA (reference sequence). The ends were cut back, 5 bases at V and 4 bases at J, with 13 bases in the middle. CDR3 protein: CSAYLGGPDTQYF. The CDR3 nucleotides are TGCAGTGCTTACTTAGGGGGACCAGATACGCAGTATTTT.

There are many counts of this clonotype. The chain joins TRBV20-1 to TRBJ1-2, with TRBD1 matching over 7 bases. V lost 5 bases and J lost 4; bases outside the gene matches: 4. The CDR3 covers 12 residues. Germline V gene data show CDR1 as DFQATT and CDR2 as SNEGSKA (reference sequence). The CDR3 nucleotides read TGCAGTGCTCACAGGGGTGGCTATGGCTACACCTTC. Residues: CSAHRGGYGYTF.

This clonotype was observed a few times. The rearrangement uses TRBV6-2 or TRBV6-3 and TRBJ2-1, with D possibly called TRBD1 or TRBD2 (5 bases each). V was shortened by 7 bases and J by 6 bases, with 10 bases between the two germline ends. This CDR3 spans 12 amino acids. In germline, CDR1 is MNHEY, CDR2 SVGEGT. The CDR3: CASKGRRNEQFF. CDR3 sequence (DNA): TGTGCCAGCAAGGGACGCCGCAATGAGCAGTTCTTC.

This sequence joins TRBV6-1 and TRBJ2-1, with 7 bases aligning to TRBD1. Germline V gene data show CDR1 as MNHNS and CDR2 as SASEGT. V dropped 5 bases and J dropped 4; count of bases not matched to a gene: 8. The CDR3 contains 15 residues. The CDR3 DNA reads as TGTGCCAGCAGTCCCAGACAGGGCAGGTACAATGAGCAGTTCTTC. This codes for CASSPRQGRYNEQFF.

Ten or more counts support this clonotype. The chain recombines TRBV6-1 with TRBJ1-6; D is ambiguous. The ends were cut back, 3 bases at V and 9 bases at J, with 9 bases in the middle. This CDR3 comprises 13 residues. Per the germline V gene, CDR1 is MNHNS and CDR2 is SASEGT. The CDR3 coding sequence is TGTGCCAGCAGTGAGCTGCAAGGTTCACCCCTCCACTTT. It is translated as CASSELQGSPLHF.

CDR3 loop: CSVEQGGKLFF. For the CDR3, the DNA is TGCAGCGTTGAACAGGGCGGAAAACTGTTTTTT. The gene calls are TRBV29-1 and TRBJ1-4, with D possibly being TRBD1 (5 bases). The CDR3 contains 11 residues. V shed 2 bases and J shed 10 bases, with 8 bases lying between them. Germline CDR1 reads SQVTM; CDR2 reads ANQGSEA.

This clonotype showed up just a few times. V gene TRBV6-5 combines with J gene TRBJ2-3; 8 nucleotides align to TRBD1. From germline, CDR1 is MNHEY and CDR2 SVGAGI. This CDR3 comprises 15 residues. The J segment lost 5 bases and the V segment lost 5 bases, leaving 9 bases of the junction unmatched. This CDR3 reads CASSNNRGFGDTQYF. CDR3 coding DNA: TGTGCCAGCAGTAACAACAGGGGGTTTGGAGATACGCAGTATTTT.

V gene TRBV12-3 or TRBV12-4 combines with J gene TRBJ1-2, with 9 bases matching TRBD1. The CDR3 is made up of 16 amino acids. Losses at the gene ends were 1 base for V and 4 bases for J; bases not matched to a gene: 7. CDR3 in amino acids: CASSLGDREVVYGYTF. The CDR3, as DNA: TGTGCCAGCAGTTTAGGGGACAGGGAAGTGGTCTATGGCTACACCTTC.